Listed below are T cell receptor beta chains from one sample, sequenced in a study of blood T cell repertoires in COVID-19. Generated by immunoSEQ multiplex PCR, the TCRdb table keeps only in-frame clones and is missing some. This sample carries hundreds of thousands of clones, over 75% of them seen once, and the ten largest clones take about an eighth. Source material: peripheral blood. These receptors were obtained from a human donor in a cohort sampled during active COVID-19. Each CDR3 is given with its conserved first and last residue. The D gene is left open where the match is weak. The size entry is marked missing in some rows and otherwise reads once, few, many or a size class.

NA NA TRBJ1-2 TRBV7-9 TGTGCCAGCAGCCCATTCCTCGGCCAGGCAAACTATGGCTACACCTTC CASSPFLGQANYGYTF
TRBD1 NA TRBJ2-4 TRBV2 TGTGCCACGGGACAGGGGGCCAACATTCAGTACTTC CATGQGANIQYF
NA once TRBJ2-1 TRBV11-2 TGTGCCAGCAGCTTAGATCCTGCTAGCTATGAGCAGTTCTTC CASSLDPASYEQFF
NA NA TRBJ2-1 TRBV21-1 TGTGCCAGCAGCCCCCCCGTTGGTAGCGGCCGTTACAATGAGCAGTTCTTC CASSPPVGSGRYNEQFF
NA NA TRBJ2-7 TRBV25-1 TGTGCCACCTCGGACAGAGCCTACGAGCAGTACTTC CATSDRAYEQYF
NA NA TRBJ2-2 TRBV7-2 TGTGCCAGCAGAAGACAAAACACCGGGGAGCTGTTTTTT CASRRQNTGELFF
NA NA TRBJ1-1 TRBV14 TGTGCCAGTTCCACAGGGATAACTGAAGCTTTCTTT CASSTGITEAFF
NA NA TRBJ1-4 TRBV19 TGTGCCAGTACCGCGATCGGGGGGCGCGGTGAAAAACTGTTTTTT CASTAIGGRGEKLFF
NA NA TRBJ1-1 TRBV4-2 TGTGCCAGCAGCGGACTGGCAGGGAACACTGAAGCTTTCTTT CASSGLAGNTEAFF
NA NA TRBJ2-6 TRBV27 TGTGCCACCTACCCCGTGACAGGCCCCTCTGGGGCCAACGTCCTGACTTTC CATYPVTGPSGANVLTF
TRBD1 NA TRBJ2-5 TRBV7-3 TGTGCCAGCAGCTTGACAGGGATGGGAGAGACCCAGTACTTC CASSLTGMGETQYF
NA NA TRBJ1-5 TRBV4-1 TGCGCCAGCAGCCAAGATTCCCTAAACCAGCCCCAGCATTTT CASSQDSLNQPQHF
TRBD2 NA TRBJ2-1 TRBV5-1 TGCGCCAGCAGCGCCTCCGGGACTAGCGTCTACAATGAGCAGTTCTTC CASSASGTSVYNEQFF
TRBD2 NA TRBJ2-1 TRBV27 TGTGCCAGCAGTTTAACTAGCGGGCCCTACAATGAGCAGTTCTTC CASSLTSGPYNEQFF
TRBD1 NA TRBJ1-2 TRBV3-1/TRBV3-2 TGTGCCAGCAGCCGCAGACAGGGGGCTAACTATGGCTACACCTTC CASSRRQGANYGYTF
TRBD1 NA TRBJ1-2 TRBV27 TGTGCCAGCAGTTTAAAGGGACAGGGGGCGTACTATGGCTACACCTTC CASSLKGQGAYYGYTF
TRBD1 NA TRBJ2-2 TRBV3-1/TRBV3-2 TGTGCCAGCAGCCAAGGTTTAACAGGGGGACCCGGGGAGCTGTTTTTT CASSQGLTGGPGELFF
NA few TRBJ2-1 TRBV19 TGTGCCAGTAGTATAGTTCGCGGCGGGATGAACAATGAGCAGTTCTTC CASSIVRGGMNNEQFF
TRBD1 NA TRBJ2-5 TRBV25-1 TGTGCCAGCAGTCCCGCAACAGGGGGAAGCGAGACCCAGTACTTC CASSPATGGSETQYF
TRBD2 NA TRBJ2-1 TRBV19 TGTGCCAGTAGTATAGTGGCGGGAGGAAGCTCCTACAATGAGCAGTTCTTC CASSIVAGGSSYNEQFF
NA NA TRBJ1-1 TRBV11-2 TGTGCCAGCAGCTCTGGACAGACCATGAACACTGAAGCTTTCTTT CASSSGQTMNTEAFF
TRBD2 NA TRBJ2-7 TRBV7-8 TGTGCCAGCAGCTTAGGGGGGACTAGCAGCGAGCAGTACTTC CASSLGGTSSEQYF
TRBD1 NA TRBJ1-2 TRBV7-8 TGTGCCAGCAGCTGGTCGCGGACAGGGAACTATGGCTACACCTTC CASSWSRTGNYGYTF
TRBD1 NA TRBJ1-3 TRBV11-2 TGTGCCAGCAGCCCTGGGACAGCCTCTGGAAACACCATATATTTT CASSPGTASGNTIYF
TRBD2 NA TRBJ2-7 TRBV19 TGTGCCAGTAGCAGACTAGCGGGAGGTTACGAGCAGTACTTC CASSRLAGGYEQYF
TRBD2 NA TRBJ2-2 TRBV7-6 TGTGCCAGCAGGTGGAGCGGGAGGGCCACCGGGGAGCTGTTTTTT CASRWSGRATGELFF
TRBD1 NA TRBJ2-1 TRBV10-3 TGTGCCATCAGCCGGAGGACAGGGGACAATGAGCAGTTCTTC CAISRRTGDNEQFF
TRBD1 NA TRBJ2-7 TRBV6-2/TRBV6-3 TGTGCCAGCAGTTGGGGCAGGGGGCGGTTCAACTACGAGCAGTACTTC CASSWGRGRFNYEQYF
TRBD1 NA TRBJ1-3 TRBV7-9 TGTGCCAGCAGCTTAGCCGGGACAGTCGGAAACACCATATATTTT CASSLAGTVGNTIYF
NA NA TRBJ1-3 TRBV6-5 TGTGCCAGCAGATACCGGTCCTCTGGAAACACCATATATTTT CASRYRSSGNTIYF
TRBD1 NA TRBJ2-7 TRBV28 TGTGCCAGCAGTTTAGGTGGACAGGGGACCTACGAGCAGTACTTC CASSLGGQGTYEQYF
NA NA TRBJ2-3 TRBV10-2 TGCGCCAGCAGTGACCCCAGGCTAACCCCCTCCGATACGCAGTATTTT CASSDPRLTPSDTQYF
TRBD1 NA TRBJ1-1 TRBV30 TGTGCCTGGAGTGTTCTAGGGACAGGGAGTGTTGAAGCTTTCTTT CAWSVLGTGSVEAFF
NA NA TRBJ1-1 TRBV27 TGTGCCAGCAGTAGGGGGGGCCTCCTGAACACTGAAGCTTTCTTT CASSRGGLLNTEAFF